The next 9 T cell receptor beta chains were all read from a single sample in a study of shared clonotypes between healthy human individuals. Sequenced by immunoSEQ multiplex PCR; TCRdb stores in-frame clones only, minus some. This repertoire shows around 1.6 million clones, about 98% found once; its top ten account for 0.45%. The source material was naive CD4+ T cells sorted from blood. Indicated subset: CD45RA+ positively selected. These TCRs come from a man aged 30 to 39 in good health.

The CDR3 bases are TGTGCCAGTAGTATTGATTCGGGGACTAGAAGATCCGAGCAGTACTTC. Protein sequence: CASSIDSGTRRSEQYF. V and J are TRBV19 and TRBJ2-7; 8 nucleotides align to TRBD2. Trimming took 3 bases from V and 6 from J; bases not matched to a gene: 13. Germline CDR1 reads LNHDA; CDR2 reads SQIVND (reference sequence). The CDR3 sequence is 16 residues long.

The gene calls are TRBV6-1 and TRBJ2-4; D possibly uses TRBD1 or TRBD2 (5 bases each). V lost 7 bases, J lost 5 bases, and 9 bases lay in between. The CDR3 has 12 residues. Germline V gene lookup returns CDR1 MNHNS and CDR2 SASEGT. This CDR3 reads CASMGRENIQYF. CDR3 coding DNA: TGTGCCAGCATGGGACGGGAAAACATTCAGTACTTC.

The V call is TRBV21-1, the J call TRBJ2-3; the listed D gene, TRBD1, was not tested against the DNA. TRBV21-1 is termed a pseudogene. The CDR3 has 17 residues. CDR3 sequence: CASSKGRADRVADTQYF. The DNA for the CDR3 is TGTGCCAGCAGCAAAGGCAGGGCGGACAGGGTAGCGGATACGCAGTATTTT.

The V and J genes are TRBV13 and TRBJ2-3; D perhaps matches TRBD1 (5 bases). The CDR3 is 15 amino acids. Per germline, CDR1 PRHDT and CDR2 FYEKMQ (reference sequence). The V and J ends lost 3 bases and 2 bases respectively, with 12 bases between them. Here the CDR3 DNA reads TGTGCCAGCAGCTTCCAGGGTGCTACCACAGATACGCAGTATTTT. This codes for CASSFQGATTDTQYF.

The rearrangement links TRBV5-1 to TRBJ2-7; 9 nucleotides agree with TRBD1. V trimming: 1 base; J trimming: 3 bases; junction bases outside the gene matches: 8. Germline assignment: CDR1 SGHRS and CDR2 YFSETQ. The CDR3 runs 16 residues. This CDR3 reads CASSLTGTGYYYEQYF. DNA for the CDR3: TGCGCCAGCAGCTTGACCGGGACAGGGTATTACTACGAGCAGTACTTC.

V gene TRBV9 combines with J gene TRBJ1-1; D is possibly TRBD1 (6 bases). The CDR3 is made up of 16 amino acids. Germline V gives CDR1 SGDLS, CDR2 YYNGEE. V lost 0 bases, J lost 3 bases, and 15 bases lay in between. The CDR3: CASSVGGRSGDTEAFF. DNA for the CDR3: TGTGCCAGCAGCGTAGGGGGGCGGTCAGGGGACACTGAAGCTTTCTTT.

This chain joins TRBV10-3 and TRBJ2-7; perhaps TRBD1 as D (5 bases). V lost 4 bases to trimming and J lost 2 bases, with 12 bases between them. CDR1 is ENHRY, CDR2 SYGVKD, per germline. The CDR3 is 14 residues long. Here the CDR3 DNA reads TGTGCCATCAGTGCAGGGTCCCCCCCCTACGAGCAGTACTTC. Translation: CAISAGSPPYEQYF.

J is TRBJ2-7 and V is TRBV7-2; 7 bases fit TRBD2. Trimming removed 5 bases from V and 3 bases from J; junction bases left unmatched: 10. Germline V gene data show CDR1 as SGHTA and CDR2 as FQGNSA. The CDR3 totals 15 residues. The chain's CDR3 is CASSGGRAGIYEQYF. CDR3 sequence (DNA): TGTGCCAGCAGCGGGGGAAGAGCGGGAATCTACGAGCAGTACTTC.

The genes are TRBV5-1 and TRBJ2-1; TRBD1 is a possible D gene (7 bases). There are 16 residues in the CDR3. The germline V gene encodes CDR1 SGHRS and CDR2 YFSETQ. Trimming took off 4 bases at V and 0 bases at J, with 14 bases between the two ends. CDR3 region: CASSPLEGASYNEQFF. CDR3 nucleotides: TGCGCCAGCAGCCCATTGGAGGGGGCCTCCTACAATGAGCAGTTCTTC.